This is a list of T cell receptor beta chains from one sample in a study of shared clonotypes between healthy human individuals. The method was immunoSEQ multiplex PCR; TCRdb's version includes in-frame clones alone and lacks a portion of them. The sample carries roughly 1.4 million clones, about 98.5% recorded once. Sequencing input: naive CD4+ T cells sorted from blood. Every receptor here comes from a man aged 25 to 40 in good health. CDR3s include the opening cysteine and the closing phenylalanine or tryptophan. The D gene is left open where the match is weak. A row's size may be missing; if present it is once, few, many or a size class.

cdr3_aa	cdr3_nt	v_call	d_call	clone_size	j_call
CASSASSGSYNEQFF	TGTGCCAGCAGCGCTTCTAGCGGCTCCTACAATGAGCAGTTCTTC	TRBV9	TRBD2	once	TRBJ2-1
CSARYVDEQYF	TGCAGTGCTAGGTACGTGGACGAGCAGTACTTC	TRBV20-1	-	-	TRBJ2-7
CASSLAGAFYEQYF	TGCGCCAGCAGCTTAGCGGGAGCCTTCTACGAGCAGTACTTC	TRBV5-1	TRBD2	-	TRBJ2-7
CASSFLAGAGDTQYF	TGTGCCAGCAGCTTCTTAGCGGGAGCGGGAGATACGCAGTATTTT	TRBV7-2	TRBD2	-	TRBJ2-3
CASSQDPTPYGYTF	TGTGCCAGCAGCCAAGATCCGACGCCCTATGGCTACACCTTC	TRBV14	-	-	TRBJ1-2
CASSKMGGRETQYF	TGTGCCAGCAGTAAGATGGGGGGCCGAGAGACCCAGTACTTC	TRBV6-5	-	-	TRBJ2-5
CASRRDRGPGDTQYF	TGTGCCAGCAGGCGGGACAGGGGGCCGGGAGATACGCAGTATTTT	TRBV5-4	TRBD1	-	TRBJ2-3
CASSFYWDTKYEQYF	TGTGCCAGCAGTTTTTACTGGGACACAAAATACGAGCAGTACTTC	TRBV27	-	-	TRBJ2-7
CASSSSGRYEQYF	TGTGCCAGCAGTTCCTCGGGGCGCTACGAGCAGTACTTC	TRBV27	-	-	TRBJ2-7
CASSWTPSGRSDTQYF	TGTGCCAGCAGCTGGACGCCTAGCGGGAGGTCGGATACGCAGTATTTT	TRBV7-9	TRBD2	once	TRBJ2-3
CSVEDGLAGGYEQYF	TGCAGCGTTGAAGACGGGCTAGCGGGAGGATACGAGCAGTACTTC	TRBV29-1	TRBD2	-	TRBJ2-7
CASSNLPTKVGTDTQYF	TGTGCCAGCAGCAATCTACCGACTAAAGTGGGCACAGATACGCAGTATTTT	TRBV21-1	-	-	TRBJ2-3
CASSPFPNYEQYF	TGTGCCAGCTCACCATTCCCAAACTACGAGCAGTACTTC	TRBV18	-	-	TRBJ2-7
CASSLARGDEKLFF	TGTGCCAGCAGCTTAGCCAGGGGGGATGAAAAACTGTTTTTT	TRBV7-9	TRBD1	once	TRBJ1-4
CATLGNTEAFF	TGTGCCACCCTAGGGAACACTGAAGCTTTCTTT	TRBV28	-	-	TRBJ1-1
CSVDGNRGYGYTF	TGCAGCGTTGACGGCAATCGGGGCTATGGCTACACCTTC	TRBV29-1	-	-	TRBJ1-2
CSVALASGSKQFF	TGCAGCGTTGCCCTGGCTAGCGGGAGTAAGCAGTTCTTC	TRBV29-1	TRBD2	-	TRBJ2-1
CASSAEGTDTQYF	TGTGCCAGCTCCGCAGAGGGCACAGATACGCAGTATTTT	TRBV9	-	-	TRBJ2-3
CATSPGEGYGYTF	TGTGCCACCTCCCCAGGGGAAGGCTATGGCTACACCTTC	TRBV2	-	-	TRBJ1-2
CASSEGPRGRGEKLFF	TGTGCCAGCAGCGAGGGACCACGAGGACGCGGCGAAAAACTGTTTTTT	TRBV9	-	-	TRBJ1-4
CASSLEVGSYNEQFF	TGTGCCAGCAGCTTAGAGGTTGGCTCCTACAATGAGCAGTTCTTC	TRBV7-6	-	-	TRBJ2-1
CASSPNLAGQVSGNTIYF	TGTGCCAGCAGCCCCAACCTGGCGGGACAGGTCTCTGGAAACACCATATATTTT	TRBV7-8	TRBD1	-	TRBJ1-3
CASSYSEQSNYGYTF	TGTGCCAGCAGTTACTCGGAGCAGTCTAACTATGGCTACACCTTC	TRBV6-6	-	once	TRBJ1-2